These 16 T cell receptor beta chains were sequenced from one sample in a study of vaccination and CD4 T cells after COVID-19. At the Johns Hopkins FTIC core, DNA taken from cultured CD4+ T cells was sequenced by way of the Oncomine TCR Beta short-read assay. From the PCR reads, TCRdb called clonotypes with MiXCR, one entry per CDR3 protein. The sample lists roughly 12,000 distinct CDR3 sequences, about 56% occurring once. As for treatment: roughly 11-day PBMC culture with coronavirus spike peptide pools or control peptides (ViraFEST assay). The antigens for these receptors are not known. Sequenced: CD4+ T cells from blood, cultured in vitro. These receptors were taken from a human donor who had recovered from COVID-19.

This chain links TRBV21-1 with TRBJ2-2; no check of the table's D call, TRBD1, against the DNA was made. TRBV21-1 is an annotated pseudogene. The CDR3 is 14 residues long. CDR3 residues: CASANRGKAGRLFF. CDR3 sequence (DNA): TGTGCCAGCGCGAACAGGGGGAAAGCCGGGAGGCTGTTTTTT.

This chain links TRBV19 with TRBJ1-1; 9 nucleotides agree with TRBD1. CDR1 is LNHDA, CDR2 SQIVND, per germline (reference sequence). V shed 4 bases and J 3 bases; nucleotides not matched to a gene: 3. The CDR3 is 14 residues long. DNA of the CDR3: TGTGCCAGTAGTAAACAGGGGGCGCACACTGAAGCTTTCTTT. This gives the protein CASSKQGAHTEAFF.

This clonotype has a single count. One end of the junction fails to match germline, which may point to a read error. V usage is TRBV7-2 and J usage is TRBJ2-5, with D tentatively TRBD2 (5 bases). CDR3 length equals 14 residues. CDR1 is SGHTA, CDR2 FQGNSA, per germline. CDR3 sequence: CASSIASTQETQYF. CDR3 coding DNA: TGTGCCAGCAGCATAGCGAGTACTCAAGAGACCCAGTACTTC.

This clonotype came up a few times. The chain is built from TRBV20-1 and TRBJ1-5; 9 bases are shared with TRBD1. CDR1 and CDR2 from the germline V gene are DFQATT and SNEGSKA (reference sequence). Germline trimming cut 6 bases from V and 6 bases from J; bases unmatched to any gene: 9. This CDR3 comprises 14 residues. This CDR3 reads CSANSGTGIQPQHF. In DNA, the CDR3 is TGCAGTGCAAACTCCGGGACAGGGATTCAGCCCCAGCATTTT.

V and J are TRBV2 and TRBJ2-3; D not resolved. Germline V CDR1 and CDR2: SNHLY, FYNNEI. V was shortened by 4 bases and J by 0 bases, with 11 bases between the two germline ends. The CDR3 has 15 amino acids. For the CDR3, the DNA is TGTGCCAGCAGTGCGGGTACCCTAAGCACAGATACGCAGTATTTT. It codes for CASSAGTLSTDTQYF.

This clonotype showed up just a few times. CDR3 protein: CAWSGGYQETQYF. In nucleotides, the CDR3 is TGTGCCTGGAGTGGGGGCTATCAAGAGACCCAGTACTTC. V is TRBV30 and J is TRBJ2-5, with D perhaps TRBD1 (5 bases). Per germline, CDR1 GTSNPN and CDR2 SVGIG (reference sequence). Deletions cut 1 base from V and 2 bases from J, with 8 bases between. The CDR3 consists of 13 residues.

The chain links TRBV6-4 to TRBJ2-2, with 9 bases matching TRBD1. CDR1 and CDR2 (germline): MRHNA, SNTAGT. This CDR3 spans 15 amino acids. Trimming removed 4 bases from V and 3 bases from J; junction bases left unmatched: 3. CDR3: CASSARQGDTGELFF. CDR3 in DNA: TGTGCCAGCAGTGCACGACAGGGGGACACCGGGGAGCTGTTTTTT.

The chain recombines TRBV6-5 with TRBJ2-4; no clear D gene. Trimming left V 2 bases short and J 1 base short, with 12 bases between. Germline V lookup: CDR1 MNHEY, CDR2 SVGAGI. This CDR3 is 16 amino acids long. The DNA for the CDR3 is TGTGCCAGCAGTTACGGCGGACCAAGGGCCAAAAACATTCAGTACTTC. As protein: CASSYGGPRAKNIQYF.

The rearrangement joins TRBV7-2 to TRBJ2-7; 8 nucleotides agree with TRBD2. Trimming removed 5 bases from V and 4 bases from J; junction bases left unmatched: 10. The CDR3 is 15 residues long. Germline assignment: CDR1 SGHTA and CDR2 FQGNSA. In DNA form, the CDR3 reads TGTGCCAGCAGCCCCGGGTGGGCGGGAGGATACGAGCAGTACTTC. Translating gives CASSPGWAGGYEQYF.

J is TRBJ2-3 and V is TRBV24-1; D perhaps matches TRBD2 (5 bases). CDR1 KGHDR and CDR2 SFDVKD come from the germline V gene. The CDR3 is 15 residues long. Trimming pared 1 base from V and 5 bases from J, leaving 12 bases between. The CDR3 loop is CATSDFQLGGDTQYF. The CDR3 DNA reads TGTGCCACCAGTGATTTTCAGCTAGGAGGAGATACGCAGTATTTT.

V usage is TRBV7-3 and J usage is TRBJ2-1, with a tentative D call TRBD2 (5 bases). The CDR3 consists of 13 residues. Trimming took 5 bases from V and 7 from J, leaving 12 bases between them. Germline CDR1 reads SGHTA; CDR2 reads FQGTGA. Written as DNA, the CDR3 is TGTGCCAGCAGCAAAACTAGGGATAATGAGCAGTTCTTC. It is translated as CASSKTRDNEQFF.

In this sample, this clonotype turned up a few times. The chain links TRBV7-9 to TRBJ1-2; weak D call: TRBD1 (5 bases). The CDR3 totals 12 residues. Deletions cut 3 bases from V and 5 bases from J, with 7 bases between. The germline V gene has CDR1 SEHNR and CDR2 FQNEAQ (reference sequence). The CDR3 region is CASSFRVYGYTF. The CDR3 DNA reads TGTGCCAGCAGCTTCAGGGTGTATGGCTACACCTTC.

Note on this clonotype: The junction shows a germline mismatch at one end, possibly a read error. CDR3 sequence reads: CASSEQVYETQYF. The CDR3 nucleotides read TGCGCCAGCAGTGAGCAGGTGTACGAGACCCAGTACTTC. This rearrangement joins TRBV6-1 to TRBJ2-5; no clear D. Germline CDR1 reads MNHNS; CDR2 reads SASEGT. The CDR3 sequence is 13 residues long.

The chain is built from TRBV20-1 and TRBJ2-5; 11 nucleotides align to TRBD1. V lost 3 bases to trimming and J lost 4 bases; unmatched junction nucleotides: 10. From germline, CDR1 is DFQATT and CDR2 SNEGSKA (reference sequence). This CDR3 spans 16 amino acids. The CDR3: CSARPPTGTGGETQYF. CDR3 sequence (DNA): TGCAGTGCTAGGCCCCCGACCGGGACAGGGGGAGAGACCCAGTACTTC.

The chain has TRBV20-1 and TRBJ2-1; 7 bases are a match to TRBD2. Per the germline V gene, CDR1 is DFQATT and CDR2 is SNEGSKA (reference sequence). J was trimmed by 9 bases and V by 5 bases; bases with no gene match: 7. The CDR3 runs 12 residues. The CDR3: CSALKLATEQFF. CDR3 coding DNA: TGCAGTGCTCTCAAACTAGCGACTGAGCAGTTCTTC.

This clonotype was seen just once. The V gene is TRBV6-1, the J gene TRBJ2-3; possibly TRBD1 or TRBD2 for D (5 bases each). Germline lookup yields CDR1 MNHNS and CDR2 SASEGT. The CDR3 is made up of 15 amino acids. The CDR3 sequence: CASAPYTGRTDTQYF. The CDR3 coding sequence is TGTGCTTCGGCGCCATACACGGGACGCACAGATACGCAGTATTTT.